Listed below are T cell receptor beta chains from one sample, sequenced in a study of OX40 agonist ivuxolimab in advanced cancers. Clones were sequenced by immunoSEQ multiplex PCR, and TCRdb holds only the in-frame ones, with some missing. The sample lists roughly 64,000 clones; roughly 80% were seen once. This specimen was CD4+ or CD8+ T cells sorted from blood, taken in a trial of the OX40 agonist ivuxolimab. The receptors were sampled from an adult with an advanced solid tumor such as melanoma, head and neck, liver or kidney cancer. The CDR3 runs from the conserved cysteine through the conserved F or W. Fields, in order: V gene, J gene, D gene, clone size, CDR3 DNA, CDR3 protein. The D gene is left open where the match is weak. For some rows the clone size is stated as once, few or many, or as a class when expanded; others skip it.

TRBV5-1	TRBJ2-7	-	-	TGCGCCAGCAGCCCCTCCTCTTCCGCCTACGAGCAGTACTTC	CASSPSSSAYEQYF
TRBV19	TRBJ2-7	-	-	TGTGCCAGTAGTATCGATTCGTCTAGGGGCTACGAGCAGTACTTC	CASSIDSSRGYEQYF
TRBV18	TRBJ1-2	-	-	TGTGCCAGCTCACCACCGCAGAGCAGGGGCTATGGCTACACCTTC	CASSPPQSRGYGYTF
TRBV27	TRBJ1-4	-	-	TGTGCCAGCAGTTTAGCTAGGACTAATGAAAAACTGTTTTTT	CASSLARTNEKLFF
TRBV23-1	TRBJ2-5	TRBD1	-	TGCGCCAGCAGTCAATCAAGGACAGGAAGAAACCAAGAGACCCAGTACTTC	CASSQSRTGRNQETQYF
TRBV30	TRBJ1-5	TRBD1	-	TGTGCCTGGAGTACCACAGGGGGCAATCAGCCCCAGCATTTT	CAWSTTGGNQPQHF
TRBV7-9	TRBJ1-1	-	-	TGTGCCAGCAGCTTACCCCCCGGGGTGGCTTGGGACACTGAAGCTTTCTTT	CASSLPPGVAWDTEAFF
TRBV27	TRBJ2-3	-	-	TGTGCCAGCAGTTTATTGGGGACTTCGTACACAGATACGCAGTATTTT	CASSLLGTSYTDTQYF
TRBV19	TRBJ1-2	TRBD1	-	TGTGCCGGAGGGGGCTCCGGGTTTGGCTACACCTTC	CAGGGSGFGYTF
TRBV14	TRBJ1-1	-	-	TGTGCCAGCAGCCAAGTTGGCAGGCCTCACACTGAAGCTTTCTTT	CASSQVGRPHTEAFF
TRBV6-1	TRBJ2-1	-	-	TGTGCCAGCAGGCAAGGACCAAAGGGGTACAATGAGCAGTTCTTC	CASRQGPKGYNEQFF
TRBV4-3	TRBJ2-1	-	few	TGCGCCAGCAGCCAAGATTTCGGGGGTGGCTACAATGAGCAGTTCTTC	CASSQDFGGGYNEQFF
TRBV14	TRBJ1-2	-	-	TGTGCCAGCAGCCAAGGGCAACAGAACTATGGCTACACCTTC	CASSQGQQNYGYTF
TRBV6-6	TRBJ1-6	-	-	TGTGCCAGCAGTTACCGACAGGCGCCTTCCCTCCACTTT	CASSYRQAPSLHF
TRBV30	TRBJ1-4	-	few	TGTGCCTGGAGTGTAGTGCAGGGCGGGGAAAAACTGTTTTTT	CAWSVVQGGEKLFF
TRBV7-2	TRBJ1-2	TRBD1	-	TGTGCCAGCAGCCGTCGGACAGGGAACGGCTACACCTTC	CASSRRTGNGYTF
TRBV5-1	TRBJ1-3	-	-	TGCGCCAGCAGCTTATCAGGGGACTCTGGAAACACCATATATTTT	CASSLSGDSGNTIYF
TRBV5-1	TRBJ2-1	TRBD2	-	TGCGCCAGCAGCTTCGGCGGGAGCTCCTACAATGAGCAGTTCTTC	CASSFGGSSYNEQFF
TRBV14	TRBJ2-7	-	once	TGTGCCAGCAGCCCACAGGGCTTCGAGCAGTACTTC	CASSPQGFEQYF
TRBV18	TRBJ1-2	TRBD1	few	TGTGCCAGCTCACCCCTGCAAACGCCGGGACAGGGGACCCATGGCTACACCTTC	CASSPLQTPGQGTHGYTF
TRBV11-3	TRBJ1-2	TRBD1	-	TGTGCCAGCAGCTTGACCGGGACAGGGGGCGCTTGGTATGGCTACACCTTC	CASSLTGTGGAWYGYTF
TRBV7-3	TRBJ1-1	-	-	TGTGCCAGCAGCTTAACGTACGGGATGGGGAGAACTGAAGCTTTCTTT	CASSLTYGMGRTEAFF
TRBV30	TRBJ2-1	TRBD2	-	TGTGCCTGGAACCCTAGCGGGTACAATGAGCAGTTCTTC	CAWNPSGYNEQFF
TRBV13	TRBJ1-2	TRBD1	-	TGTGCCAGCAGCTTAGGACAGGGGATCTCGGATGGCTACACCTTC	CASSLGQGISDGYTF
TRBV5-4	TRBJ2-2	-	-	TGTGCCAGCAGCTCGACAAACACCGGGGAGCTGTTTTTT	CASSSTNTGELFF
TRBV11-3	TRBJ1-3	TRBD1	-	TGTGCCAGCAGCTCGACAGGGTTTGGAAACACCATATATTTT	CASSSTGFGNTIYF
TRBV4-2	TRBJ2-5	-	-	TGTGCCAGCAGCCAGGGAAGTGAACAAGAGACCCAGTACTTC	CASSQGSEQETQYF
TRBV7-3	TRBJ2-2	TRBD1	-	TGTGCCAGCAGCTTTCAGGGGGCAAGGACCGGGGAGCTGTTTTTT	CASSFQGARTGELFF
TRBV29-1	TRBJ1-3	-	-	TGCAGCGTTGGGCCGGAGAGCTCTGGAAACACCATATATTTT	CSVGPESSGNTIYF
TRBV5-6	TRBJ1-2	-	-	TGTGCCAGCAGCTTGGGCCTACAGGGACCGTACTATGGCTACACCTTC	CASSLGLQGPYYGYTF
TRBV5-1	TRBJ1-1	-	-	TGCGCCAGCAGCTTGGAGGCTTCTAACACTGAAGCTTTCTTT	CASSLEASNTEAFF
TRBV4-2	TRBJ2-3	-	-	TGTGCCAGCAGCGGTGGAGACGGGTTCGCAGATACGCAGTATTTT	CASSGGDGFADTQYF
TRBV7-8	TRBJ2-3	-	-	TGTGCCAGCAGCCCTTGGGACACCACAGATACGCAGTATTTT	CASSPWDTTDTQYF
TRBV9	TRBJ2-7	TRBD2	medium-sized	TGTGCCAGCAGCGTAGACGGACTAGCGGGCATCGAGCAGTACTTC	CASSVDGLAGIEQYF
TRBV6-5	TRBJ1-2	TRBD1	-	TGTGCCAGCAGGAGAGCAGGGGGCGACGGCTACACCTTC	CASRRAGGDGYTF
TRBV7-2	TRBJ2-2	-	-	TGTGCCAGCAGCCAAGACACCAACACCGGGGAGCTGTTTTTT	CASSQDTNTGELFF
TRBV29-1	TRBJ2-2	TRBD2	-	TGCAGCGTTGCGCGGGAGGGGAACACCGGGGAGCTGTTTTTT	CSVAREGNTGELFF
TRBV25-1	TRBJ1-1	TRBD1	-	TGTGCCAGCAGTCTGATTGACAGGGATGAAGCTTTCTTT	CASSLIDRDEAFF
TRBV30	TRBJ1-5	-	few	TGTGCCTGGAGGGAAGAGGGAAAGCAGCCCCAGCATTTT	CAWREEGKQPQHF
TRBV7-9	TRBJ1-2	TRBD1	-	TGTGCCAGCAGCCCTACCGGGACAGCGTCCGGCTATGGCTACACCTTC	CASSPTGTASGYGYTF
TRBV2	TRBJ1-5	-	-	TGTGCCAGCGGGGTTCAGGTCCTTAAGCCCCAGCATTTT	CASGVQVLKPQHF
TRBV6-1	TRBJ2-4	-	-	TGTGCCAGCAGCTCACTAGTTGGTCAAAACATTCAGTACTTC	CASSSLVGQNIQYF
TRBV7-8	TRBJ2-7	-	-	TGTGCCAGCAGCCCGGGGCTAAAAGCCCCCGAGCAGTACTTC	CASSPGLKAPEQYF
TRBV5-1	TRBJ2-7	TRBD1	few	TGCGCCAGCGCCGGGACAGGGGCTGGGGAGCAGTACTTC	CASAGTGAGEQYF
TRBV6-6	TRBJ1-4	-	few	TGTGCCAGCAGTCCCCGGGACCCAAGGGATGAAAAACTGTTTTTT	CASSPRDPRDEKLFF
TRBV27	TRBJ2-1	-	-	TGTGCCAGCAGTTTCACAGGGTCGGTCTACAATGAGCAGTTCTTC	CASSFTGSVYNEQFF
TRBV7-2	TRBJ1-2	-	-	TGTGCCAGCAGCCCCCAGACAGGTCCGGACTATGGCTACACCTTC	CASSPQTGPDYGYTF
TRBV7-2	TRBJ1-1	TRBD1	-	TGTGCCAGCAGCTTTCAGGACAGGGAGGCCACTGAAGCTTTCTTT	CASSFQDREATEAFF
TRBV6-1	TRBJ1-1	TRBD1	-	TGTGCCAGCAGCTACACAGGGGTCGGCACTGAAGCTTTCTTT	CASSYTGVGTEAFF